These T cell receptor beta chains were read from a single sample in a study of a mutant IDH1 vaccine in newly diagnosed glioma. These receptors lack a known antigen. TCRdb's table, derived via immunoSEQ multiplex PCR, lists solely in-frame clones and lacks some. The table includes approximately 70,000 clones, approximately 80% detected once. The sample consisted of PBMCs, taken from a glioma patient whose treatment included an IDH1 peptide vaccine. These receptors originate from a young man with glioma. The CDR3 runs from the conserved cysteine through the conserved F or W.

>TRBV9|TRBJ1-2
CASSAAAWDRIYGYTF
>TRBV27|TRBJ1-2
CASRMYGSSNYGYTF
>TRBV7-9|TRBJ2-2
CASSLIMDTGELFF
>TRBV5-1|TRBJ2-7
CASSLEGQGDEQYF
>TRBV6-5|TRBJ2-7
CASTRGTSGAYEQYF
>TRBV18|TRBJ2-7
CASSALLGAYEQYF
>TRBV18|TRBJ1-5
CASSPGRGSFNQPQHF
>TRBV6-5|TRBJ1-5
CASSPGVGRAPQHF
>TRBV9|TRBJ1-1
CASSVALGNTEAFF
>TRBV4-3|TRBJ1-3
CASSQDRGSGNTIYF
>TRBV6-5|TRBJ1-6
CASSYGAGANSPLHF
>TRBV27|TRBJ1-6
CASRTYSGYSPLHF
>TRBV30|TRBJ2-7
CAWAPGTGIYEQYF
>TRBV4-3|TRBJ2-7
CASSHGRAGSYEQYF
>TRBV18|TRBJ2-7
CASSRTDYEQYF
>TRBV5-1|TRBJ2-2
CASSLDRVGTGELFF
>TRBV5-1|TRBJ1-2
CASSLTVGVANYGYTF
>TRBV5-1|TRBJ2-7
CASSLSQGGSYEQYF
>TRBV7-9|TRBJ1-3
CASSLTGVGNTIYF
>TRBV4-1|TRBJ1-1
CASSQELGRSMNTEAFF
>TRBV7-2|TRBJ2-1
CASSLYSGEYNEQFF
>TRBV7-9|TRBJ1-2
CASSFIPGQRDYGYTF
>TRBV19|TRBJ2-7
CASSPWTESYEQYF
>TRBV7-9|TRBJ1-4
CASSGTTEKLFF
>TRBV7-8|TRBJ1-2
CASSPSRGSYGYTF
>TRBV4-2|TRBJ2-7
CASSPTAGGTDYEQYF
>TRBV11-1|TRBJ1-1
CASSWDRDTEAFF
>TRBV9|TRBJ1-1
CASSVRSLNTEAFF
>TRBV7-6|TRBJ1-1
CASSLVRGPNTEAFF
>TRBV11-2|TRBJ2-5
CASSLDYGKGITQYF
>TRBV5-4|TRBJ1-3
CASSPAPRISSGNTIYF
>TRBV9|TRBJ1-3
CASSVDGGAGARGNTIYF
>TRBV18|TRBJ1-1
CASSPGTGSNTEAFF
>TRBV4-3|TRBJ2-7
CASSATGFTYEQYF
>TRBV18|TRBJ2-7
CASSSGPGPTDEQYF